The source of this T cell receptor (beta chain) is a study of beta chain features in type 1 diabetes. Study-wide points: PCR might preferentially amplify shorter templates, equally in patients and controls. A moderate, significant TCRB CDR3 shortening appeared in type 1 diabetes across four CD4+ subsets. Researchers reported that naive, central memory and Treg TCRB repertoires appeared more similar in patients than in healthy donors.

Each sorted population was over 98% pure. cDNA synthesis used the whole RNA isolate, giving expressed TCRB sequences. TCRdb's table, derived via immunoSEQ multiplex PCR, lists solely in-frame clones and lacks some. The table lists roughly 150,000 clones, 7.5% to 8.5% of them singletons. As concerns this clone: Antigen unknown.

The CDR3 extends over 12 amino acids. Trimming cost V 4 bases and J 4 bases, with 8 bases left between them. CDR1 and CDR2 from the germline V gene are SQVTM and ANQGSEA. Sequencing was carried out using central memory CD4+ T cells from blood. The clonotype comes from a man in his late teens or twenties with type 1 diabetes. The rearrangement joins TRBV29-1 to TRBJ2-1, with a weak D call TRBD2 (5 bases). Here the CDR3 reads CSVGREYNEQFF. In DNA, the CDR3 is TGCAGCGTTGGTCGGGAATACAATGAGCAGTTCTTC.